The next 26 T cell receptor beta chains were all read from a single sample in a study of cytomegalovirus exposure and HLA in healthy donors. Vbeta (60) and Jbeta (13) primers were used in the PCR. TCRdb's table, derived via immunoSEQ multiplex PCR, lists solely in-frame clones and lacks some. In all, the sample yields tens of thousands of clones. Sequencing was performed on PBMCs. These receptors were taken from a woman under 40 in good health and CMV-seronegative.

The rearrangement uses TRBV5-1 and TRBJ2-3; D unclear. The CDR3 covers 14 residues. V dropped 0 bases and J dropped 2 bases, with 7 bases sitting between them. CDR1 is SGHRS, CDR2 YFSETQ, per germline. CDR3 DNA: TGCGCCAGCAGCTTGGGGCCTCCCACAGATACGCAGTATTTT. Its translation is CASSLGPPTDTQYF.

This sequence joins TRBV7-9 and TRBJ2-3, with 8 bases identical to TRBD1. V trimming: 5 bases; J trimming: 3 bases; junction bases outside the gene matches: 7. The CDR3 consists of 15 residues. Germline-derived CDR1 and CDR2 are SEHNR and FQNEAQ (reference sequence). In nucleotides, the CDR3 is TGTGCCAGCAGCGCCCAACAGGGGGTAACAGATACGCAGTATTTT. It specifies CASSAQQGVTDTQYF.

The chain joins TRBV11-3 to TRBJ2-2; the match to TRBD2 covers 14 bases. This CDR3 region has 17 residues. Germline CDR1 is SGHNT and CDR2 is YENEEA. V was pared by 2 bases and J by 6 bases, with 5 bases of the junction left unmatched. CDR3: CASSLSATSGGAGELFF. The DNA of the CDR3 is TGTGCCAGCAGCTTATCCGCGACTAGCGGGGGGGCCGGGGAGCTGTTTTTT.

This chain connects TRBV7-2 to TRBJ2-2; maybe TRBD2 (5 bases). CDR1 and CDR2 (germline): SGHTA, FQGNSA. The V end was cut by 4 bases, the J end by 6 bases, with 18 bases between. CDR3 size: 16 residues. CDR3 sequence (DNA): TGTGCCAGCAGCTCCCAGACTAAATTAAAAGCCGGGGAGCTGTTTTTT. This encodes CASSSQTKLKAGELFF.

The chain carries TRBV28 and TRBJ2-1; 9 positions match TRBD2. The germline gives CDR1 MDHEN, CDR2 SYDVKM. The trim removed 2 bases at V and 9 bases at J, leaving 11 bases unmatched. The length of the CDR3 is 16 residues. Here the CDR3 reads CASSLRGRALVAEQFF. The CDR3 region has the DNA TGTGCCAGCAGTTTACGCGGGAGGGCCTTGGTAGCTGAGCAGTTCTTC.

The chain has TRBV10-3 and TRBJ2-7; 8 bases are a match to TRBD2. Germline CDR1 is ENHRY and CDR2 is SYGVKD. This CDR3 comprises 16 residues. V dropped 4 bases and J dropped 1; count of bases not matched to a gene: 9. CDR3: CAISGGSGGGSYEQYF. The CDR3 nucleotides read TGTGCCATCAGTGGGGGGAGCGGGGGTGGATCCTACGAGCAGTACTTC.

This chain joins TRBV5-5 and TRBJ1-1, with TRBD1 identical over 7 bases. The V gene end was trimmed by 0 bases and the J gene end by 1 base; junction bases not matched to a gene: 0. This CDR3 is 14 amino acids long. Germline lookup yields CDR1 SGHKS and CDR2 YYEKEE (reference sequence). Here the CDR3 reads CASSLGDRNTEAFF. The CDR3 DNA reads TGTGCCAGCAGCTTGGGGGACAGGAACACTGAAGCTTTCTTT.

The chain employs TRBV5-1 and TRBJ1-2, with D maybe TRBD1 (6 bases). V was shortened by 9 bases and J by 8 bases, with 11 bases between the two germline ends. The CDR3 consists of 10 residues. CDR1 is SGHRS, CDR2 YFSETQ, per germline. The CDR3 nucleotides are TGCGCCACGGGGGGCGGCGGCTACACCTTC. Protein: CATGGGGYTF.

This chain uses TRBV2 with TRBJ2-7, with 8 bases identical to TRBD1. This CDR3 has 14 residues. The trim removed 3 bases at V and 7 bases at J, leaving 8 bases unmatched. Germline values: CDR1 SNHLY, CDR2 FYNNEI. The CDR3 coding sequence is TGTGCCAGCAGTGAGAGGACAGGGAGATCGGAGCAGTACTTC. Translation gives CASSERTGRSEQYF.

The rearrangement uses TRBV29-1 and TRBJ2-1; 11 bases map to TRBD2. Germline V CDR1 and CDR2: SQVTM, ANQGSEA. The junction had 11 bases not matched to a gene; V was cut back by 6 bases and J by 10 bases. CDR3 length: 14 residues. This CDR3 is CSVTSGTARMEQFF. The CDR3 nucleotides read TGCAGCGTGACTAGCGGGACCGCCAGGATGGAGCAGTTCTTC.

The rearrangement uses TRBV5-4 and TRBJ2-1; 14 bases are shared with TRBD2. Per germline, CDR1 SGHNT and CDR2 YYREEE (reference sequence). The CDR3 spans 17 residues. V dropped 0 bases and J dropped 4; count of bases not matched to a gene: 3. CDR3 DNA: TGTGCCAGCAGCTTGGGGGGACTAGCGGGAGTTTACAATGAGCAGTTCTTC. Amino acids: CASSLGGLAGVYNEQFF.

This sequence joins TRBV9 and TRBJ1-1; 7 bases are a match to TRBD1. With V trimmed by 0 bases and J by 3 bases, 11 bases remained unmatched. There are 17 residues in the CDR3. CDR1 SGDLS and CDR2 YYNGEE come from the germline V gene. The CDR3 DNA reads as TGTGCCAGCAGCGTAGGAGGCAGGGGGATTGGCGACACTGAAGCTTTCTTT. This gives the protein CASSVGGRGIGDTEAFF.

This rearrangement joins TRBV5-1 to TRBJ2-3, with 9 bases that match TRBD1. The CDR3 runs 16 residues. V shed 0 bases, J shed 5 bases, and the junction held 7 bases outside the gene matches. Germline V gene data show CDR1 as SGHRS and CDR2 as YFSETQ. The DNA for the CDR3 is TGCGCCAGCAGCTTGGCGGACAGGGGTGGCATAGATACGCAGTATTTT. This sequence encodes CASSLADRGGIDTQYF.

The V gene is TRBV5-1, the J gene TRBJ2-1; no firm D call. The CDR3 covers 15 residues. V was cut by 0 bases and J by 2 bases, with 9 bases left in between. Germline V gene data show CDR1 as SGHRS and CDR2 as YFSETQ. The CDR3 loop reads CASSLGRNTYNEQFF. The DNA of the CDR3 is TGCGCCAGCAGCTTGGGGCGGAATACCTACAATGAGCAGTTCTTC.

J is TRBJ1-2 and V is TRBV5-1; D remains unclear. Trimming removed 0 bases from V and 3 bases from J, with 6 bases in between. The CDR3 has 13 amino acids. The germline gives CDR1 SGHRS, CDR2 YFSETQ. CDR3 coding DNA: TGCGCCAGCAGCTTGGTACTCGACTATGGCTACACCTTC. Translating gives CASSLVLDYGYTF.

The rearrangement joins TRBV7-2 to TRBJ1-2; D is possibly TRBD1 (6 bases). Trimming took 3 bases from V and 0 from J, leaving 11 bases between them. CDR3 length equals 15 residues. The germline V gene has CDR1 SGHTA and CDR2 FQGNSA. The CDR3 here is CASSFGQSPNYGYTF. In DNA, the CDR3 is TGTGCCAGCAGCTTCGGACAGAGTCCTAACTATGGCTACACCTTC.

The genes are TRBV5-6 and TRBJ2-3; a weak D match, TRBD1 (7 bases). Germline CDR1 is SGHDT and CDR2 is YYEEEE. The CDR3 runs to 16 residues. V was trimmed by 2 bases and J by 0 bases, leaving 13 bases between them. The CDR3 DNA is TGTGCCAGCAGCTTCGGTCAGGGGGGTAGCACAGATACGCAGTATTTT. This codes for CASSFGQGGSTDTQYF.

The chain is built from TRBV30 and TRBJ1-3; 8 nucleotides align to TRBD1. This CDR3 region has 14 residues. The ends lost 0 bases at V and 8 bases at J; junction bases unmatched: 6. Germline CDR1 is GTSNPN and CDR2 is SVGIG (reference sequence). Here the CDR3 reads CAWSVGRGLDTIYF. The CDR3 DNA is TGTGCCTGGAGTGTCGGCAGGGGGCTAGACACCATATATTTT.

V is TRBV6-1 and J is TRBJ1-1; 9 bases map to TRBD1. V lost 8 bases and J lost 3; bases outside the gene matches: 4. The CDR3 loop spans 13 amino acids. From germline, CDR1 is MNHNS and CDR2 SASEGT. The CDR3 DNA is TGTGCCAGCGGGGACAGGGAGGACACTGAAGCTTTCTTT. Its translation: CASGDREDTEAFF.

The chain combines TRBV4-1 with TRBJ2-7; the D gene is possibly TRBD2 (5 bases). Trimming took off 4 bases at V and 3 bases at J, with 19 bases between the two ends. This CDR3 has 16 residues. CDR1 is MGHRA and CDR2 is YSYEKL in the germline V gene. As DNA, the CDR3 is TGCGCCAGCAGCCCCATAGGGAGAGATTCTGTCTACGAGCAGTACTTC. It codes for CASSPIGRDSVYEQYF.

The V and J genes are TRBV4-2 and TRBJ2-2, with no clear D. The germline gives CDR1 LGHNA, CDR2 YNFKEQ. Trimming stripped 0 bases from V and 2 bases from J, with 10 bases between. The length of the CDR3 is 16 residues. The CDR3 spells CASSQDRNLNTGELFF. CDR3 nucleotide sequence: TGTGCCAGCAGCCAAGATCGTAACTTAAACACCGGGGAGCTGTTTTTT.

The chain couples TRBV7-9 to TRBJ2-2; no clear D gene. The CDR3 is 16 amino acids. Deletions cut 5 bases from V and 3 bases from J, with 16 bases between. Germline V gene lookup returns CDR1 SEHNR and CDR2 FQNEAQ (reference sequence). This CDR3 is CASSLPSGRDTGELFF. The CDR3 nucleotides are TGTGCCAGCAGCCTCCCATCGGGTCGGGACACCGGGGAGCTGTTTTTT.

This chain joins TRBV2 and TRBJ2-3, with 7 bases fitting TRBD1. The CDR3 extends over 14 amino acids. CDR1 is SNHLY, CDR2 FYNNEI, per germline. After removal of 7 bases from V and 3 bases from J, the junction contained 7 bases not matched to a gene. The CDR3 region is CASKHRGLTDTQYF. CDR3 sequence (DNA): TGTGCCAGCAAACACAGGGGCCTGACAGATACGCAGTATTTT.

For the CDR3, the DNA is TGTGCCAGCAGCCTACAGGAGGGAGACATTCAGTACTTC. Protein product: CASSLQEGDIQYF. This chain uses TRBV7-9 with TRBJ2-4, with D possibly matching TRBD2 (6 bases). Looked up from germline, CDR1 is SEHNR and CDR2 is FQNEAQ (reference sequence). The CDR3 extends over 13 amino acids. V dropped 5 bases and J dropped 8 bases, with 13 bases sitting between them.

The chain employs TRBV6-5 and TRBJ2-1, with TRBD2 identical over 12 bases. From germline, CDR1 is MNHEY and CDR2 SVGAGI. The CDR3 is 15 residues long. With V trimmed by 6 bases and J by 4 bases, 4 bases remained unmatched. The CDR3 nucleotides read TGTGCCAGCAGATCCGGGACTAGCGGGTACAATGAGCAGTTCTTC. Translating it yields CASRSGTSGYNEQFF.

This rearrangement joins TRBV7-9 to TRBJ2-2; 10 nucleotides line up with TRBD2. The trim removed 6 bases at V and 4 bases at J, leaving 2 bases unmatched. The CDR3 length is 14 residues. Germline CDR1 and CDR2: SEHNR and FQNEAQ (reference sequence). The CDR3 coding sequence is TGTGCCAGCAGGGTAGCGGGAGGCACCGGGGAGCTGTTTTTT. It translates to CASRVAGGTGELFF.